The 4 T cell receptor beta chains listed next were all sequenced from one sample in a study of CD8 T cells in ankylosing spondylitis. Whole-study results and caveats: Eight or nine highly homologous variants formed a TCR beta motif that appeared characteristic of ankylosing spondylitis blood.

Antigens for these TCRs are unknown. A single record per CDR3 protein comes from TCRdb applying MiXCR to the 5' RACE reads. The sample lists about 90,000 distinct CDR3 sequences, about 8.3% occurring once. Sequencing used blood, either unsorted or a sorted T cell fraction (not recorded which). The receptors were sampled from a male donor with ankylosing spondylitis.

This clonotype was recorded at least ten times. This sequence joins TRBV12-3 or TRBV12-4 and TRBJ1-2; the D gene is possibly TRBD1 (5 bases). The V end lost 4 bases, the J end lost 5 bases, and 14 bases lay between the germline ends. The CDR3 has 14 residues. The CDR3 is CASSYETALYGYTF. DNA for the CDR3: TGTGCCAGCAGTTATGAGACAGCTCTGTATGGCTACACCTTC.

This clonotype was detected only a few times. This chain connects TRBV15 to TRBJ2-5; TRBD2 matches 14 bases. Germline V gives CDR1 LNHNV, CDR2 YYDKDF (reference sequence). Trimming removed 3 bases from V and 3 bases from J; junction bases left unmatched: 0. The CDR3 contains 15 residues. The CDR3 sequence is CATSRGLAGEETQYF. CDR3 nucleotides: TGTGCCACCAGCAGGGGACTAGCGGGAGAAGAGACCCAGTACTTC.

For this clonotype: One junction end disagrees with the germline gene, perhaps due to a read error. The CDR3 sequence: CASSLDPVLHF. The CDR3 coding sequence is TGTGCCAGCAGCCTTGACCCTGTTTTGCACTTC. The J gene is TRBJ2-5, the V gene TRBV2, with D unresolved. CDR1 and CDR2 from the germline V gene are SNHLY and FYNNEI. This CDR3 comprises 11 residues.

This clonotype was recorded at least ten times. The V and J genes are TRBV6-5 and TRBJ2-1; TRBD2 agrees at 9 bases. J lost 5 bases, V lost 0 bases, and 5 bases had no gene match. Germline CDR1 is MNHEY and CDR2 is SVGAGI. The CDR3 has 16 residues. The DNA for the CDR3 is TGTGCCAGCAGTTACTCGTCTAGCGGGACTCACAATGAGCAGTTCTTC. This translates into CASSYSSSGTHNEQFF.